This passage covers 32 T cell receptor beta chains from one sample sequenced in a study of blood T cell dynamics during melanoma immunotherapy. Some clones are missing from TCRdb's copy, which holds only in-frame ones; the method was immunoSEQ multiplex PCR. This sample has several thousand clones, with around nine tenths found just once. The time point denotes: pre-treatment baseline. The sample in question was cell-free DNA from blood, obtained from a patient treated with checkpoint blockade. Receptor source: a human donor with melanoma.

The rearrangement joins TRBV4-2 to TRBJ1-6; no clear D. V gave up 0 bases and J gave up 0 bases, with 6 bases separating them. Germline lookup yields CDR1 LGHNA and CDR2 YNFKEQ. The length of the CDR3 is 16 residues. CDR3 DNA sequence: TGTGCCAGCAGCCAAGACGAAGGCTCCTATAATTCACCCCTCCACTTT. Translated, it gives CASSQDEGSYNSPLHF.

V usage is TRBV28 and J usage is TRBJ1-5; D gene uncertain. The V end was cut by 6 bases, the J end by 9 bases, with 9 bases between. The CDR3 loop spans 11 amino acids. Germline V lookup: CDR1 MDHEN, CDR2 SYDVKM. The chain's CDR3 is CASSGSRPQHF. The CDR3 bases are TGTGCCAGCAGCGGGTCACGGCCCCAGCATTTT.

The chain combines TRBV10-3 with TRBJ2-7; D unclear. Germline CDR1 and CDR2: ENHRY and SYGVKD. The CDR3 runs 13 residues. The V gene lost 0 bases and the J gene lost 5 bases, with 8 bases spanning the gap. The DNA for the CDR3 is TGTGCCATCAGTGAGTCGGGTCGGGACGAGCAGTACTTC. Protein product: CAISESGRDEQYF.

The chain couples TRBV19 to TRBJ1-5; D not certain. Trimming removed 1 base at V and 1 base at J, with 14 bases between. Germline V gives CDR1 LNHDA, CDR2 SQIVND (reference sequence). The CDR3 totals 17 residues. The CDR3 region has the DNA TGTGCCAGTAGTATAGCCGGGTGGGGTGGCAGCAATCAGCCCCAGCATTTT. Protein sequence: CASSIAGWGGSNQPQHF.

The chain employs TRBV7-9 and TRBJ1-5; possibly TRBD1 for D (6 bases). CDR1 is SEHNR, CDR2 FQNEAQ, per germline (reference sequence). Trimming took 8 bases from V and 1 from J, leaving 12 bases between them. The CDR3 contains 14 residues. CDR3 residues: CASRGGGSNQPQHF. The CDR3 DNA reads TGTGCCAGCCGGGGGGGCGGGAGCAATCAGCCCCAGCATTTT. The variable domain in full, with the rest retrieved from reference TRBV7-9 and TRBJ1-5, is DTGVSQNPRHKITKRGQNVTFRCDPISEHNRLYWYRQTLGQGPEFLTYFQNEAQLEKSRLLSDRFSAERPKGSFSTLEIQRTEQGDSAMYLCASRGGGSNQPQHFGDGTRLSIL.

The chain couples TRBV19 to TRBJ2-7, with D possibly matching TRBD2 (6 bases). V lost 3 bases and J 3 bases, leaving 15 bases between the germline ends. The CDR3 length is 15 residues. Germline V gives CDR1 LNHDA, CDR2 SQIVND (reference sequence). CDR3 amino acids: CASSIGGTANYEQYF. Written as DNA, the CDR3 is TGTGCCAGTAGTATTGGCGGGACGGCTAACTACGAGCAGTACTTC. Looking up the rest from reference TRBV19 and TRBJ2-7 gives the full variable domain: DGGITQSPKYLFRKEGQNVTLSCEQNLNHDAMYWYRQDPGQGLRLIYYSQIVNDFQKGDIAEGYSVSREKKESFPLTVTSAQKNPTAFYLCASSIGGTANYEQYFGPGTRLTVT.

V gene TRBV13 combines with J gene TRBJ2-7; D call uncertain. Germline V CDR1 and CDR2: PRHDT, FYEKMQ (reference sequence). V was trimmed by 0 bases and J by 4 bases, leaving 7 bases between them. The CDR3 is 13 amino acids. The chain's CDR3 is CASSLGRSYEQYF. CDR3 in DNA: TGTGCCAGCAGCTTAGGGAGGTCTTACGAGCAGTACTTC. The full variable domain, in which reference TRBV13 and TRBJ2-7 provide the parts outside the CDR3, is AAGVIQSPRHLIKEKRETATLKCYPIPRHDTVYWYQQGPGQDPQFLISFYEKMQSDKGSIPDRFSAQQFSDYHSELNMSSLELGDSALYFCASSLGRSYEQYFGPGTRLTVT.

J is TRBJ2-7 and V is TRBV30; no clear D. Germline-derived CDR1 and CDR2 are GTSNPN and SVGIG (reference sequence). The ends were cut back, 4 bases at V and 0 bases at J, with 19 bases in the middle. This CDR3 is built from 16 residues. The CDR3 bases are TGTGCCTGGACCCGAGAGTGGGGTACCAGCTCCTACGAGCAGTACTTC. Translating it yields CAWTREWGTSSYEQYF.

This clone has only one observation. This chain joins TRBV7-2 and TRBJ2-3; no definite D call. The CDR3 runs 14 residues. V was shortened by 3 bases and J by 3 bases, with 10 bases between the two germline ends. CDR1 and CDR2 (germline): SGHTA, FQGNSA. CDR3 amino acids: CASSFGQSTDTQYF. The CDR3 nucleotides read TGTGCCAGCAGCTTTGGTCAGAGTACAGATACGCAGTATTTT.

The gene calls are TRBV5-1 and TRBJ2-3; 9 positions match TRBD2. J was trimmed by 3 bases and V by 7 bases; bases with no gene match: 12. Looked up from germline, CDR1 is SGHRS and CDR2 is YFSETQ. The CDR3 has 16 residues. The CDR3 spells CASGGAAGGSTDTQYF. The CDR3 DNA reads as TGCGCCAGCGGGGGCGCAGCGGGGGGAAGTACAGATACGCAGTATTTT. The whole variable domain, remainder taken from reference TRBV5-1 and TRBJ2-3, is KAGVTQTPRYLIKTRGQQVTLSCSPISGHRSVSWYQQTPGQGLQFLFEYFSETQRNKGNFPGRFSGRQFSNSRSEMNVSTLELGDSALYLCASGGAAGGSTDTQYFGPGTRLTVL.

In its sample, this clone was seen a few times. The chain uses TRBV28 and TRBJ1-5; D perhaps matches TRBD1 (5 bases). The germline V gene encodes CDR1 MDHEN and CDR2 SYDVKM. This CDR3 contains 15 residues. Trimming left V 6 bases short and J 6 bases short, with 18 bases between. CDR3 loop: CASRPLTPGPQPQHF. The CDR3 nucleotides are TGTGCCAGCAGGCCTCTAACACCGGGGCCTCAGCCCCAGCATTTT. Using reference TRBV28 and TRBJ1-5 for the parts outside the CDR3, the full variable domain is DVKVTQSSRYLVKRTGEKVFLECVQDMDHENMFWYRQDPGLGLRLIYFSYDVKMKEKGDIPEGYSVSREKKERFSLILESASTNQTSMYLCASRPLTPGPQPQHFGDGTRLSIL.

The chain's CDR3 is CANRSRETPHMNTEAFF. Written as DNA, the CDR3 is TGCGCCAACCGTTCGAGGGAAACGCCCCATATGAACACTGAAGCTTTCTTT. V is TRBV10-1 and J is TRBJ1-1; D is ambiguous. Between the trimmed V and J ends, which lost 10 bases and 0 bases, there was a span of 24 bases. The CDR3 totals 17 residues. Germline V CDR1 and CDR2: WNHNN, SYGVQD (reference sequence).

The chain links TRBV30 to TRBJ1-6; D gene ambiguous. The germline gives CDR1 GTSNPN, CDR2 SVGIG (reference sequence). This CDR3 has 15 amino acids. Trimming cost V 1 base and J 7 bases, with 14 bases left between them. The CDR3 protein is CAWSGEGTLNSPLHF. The DNA of the CDR3 is TGTGCCTGGAGTGGAGAGGGTACATTAAATTCACCCCTCCACTTT. Variable domain in full (rest from reference TRBV30 and TRBJ1-6): SQTIHQWPATLVQPVGSPLSLECTVEGTSNPNLYWYRQAAGRGLQLLFYSVGIGQISSEVPQNLSASRPQDRQFILSSKKLLLSDSGFYLCAWSGEGTLNSPLHFGNGTRLTVT.

The J gene is TRBJ1-6, the V gene TRBV28, with a possible D match to TRBD1 (6 bases). V lost 2 bases, J lost 12 bases, and 26 bases lay in between. Germline CDR1 reads MDHEN; CDR2 reads SYDVKM. The CDR3 sequence is 18 residues long. As DNA, the CDR3 is TGTGCCAGCAGTTTACAGATCGTAGGGAGGGGCCGAGGGGGACCCCTCCACTTT. Translation: CASSLQIVGRGRGGPLHF.

J is TRBJ1-2 and V is TRBV9; TRBD1 matches at 8 bases. Per the germline V gene, CDR1 is SGDLS and CDR2 is YYNGEE. The ends lost 3 bases at V and 0 bases at J; junction bases unmatched: 1. CDR3 length: 14 amino acids. This CDR3 is CASSEGQANYGYTF. The CDR3 region has the DNA TGTGCCAGCAGCGAGGGACAGGCTAACTATGGCTACACCTTC.

The chain employs TRBV6-1 and TRBJ1-2; 7 bases align to TRBD1. CDR3 length equals 16 residues. V dropped 6 bases and J dropped 1; count of bases not matched to a gene: 11. The germline V gene encodes CDR1 MNHNS and CDR2 SASEGT. This chain's CDR3 is CASSEYRGSFNYGYTF. CDR3 DNA sequence: TGTGCCAGCAGCGAATACAGGGGCTCTTTTAACTATGGCTACACCTTC.

The chain has TRBV9 and TRBJ2-7, with no clear D. Looked up from germline, CDR1 is SGDLS and CDR2 is YYNGEE. This CDR3 region has 14 residues. The V end lost 0 bases, the J end lost 0 bases, and 7 bases lay between the germline ends. The CDR3 DNA sequence: TGTGCCAGCAGCGTAGAGGGTAACTCCTACGAGCAGTACTTC. It is translated as CASSVEGNSYEQYF.

The V call is TRBV15, the J call TRBJ1-5, with unresolved D. This CDR3 comprises 14 residues. V lost 0 bases and J 6 bases, leaving 9 bases between the germline ends. Germline V gives CDR1 LNHNV, CDR2 YYDKDF (reference sequence). CDR3 residues: CATSREGRPQPQHF. The CDR3 nucleotides are TGTGCCACCAGCAGAGAGGGGAGGCCTCAGCCCCAGCATTTT.

CDR3 amino acids: CASSVGPREGGYTF. The CDR3 nucleotides read TGTGCCAGCAGCGTAGGCCCCAGGGAAGGTGGCTACACCTTC. The rearrangement joins TRBV9 to TRBJ1-2; D may be TRBD1 (5 bases). Germline loops: CDR1 SGDLS, CDR2 YYNGEE. CDR3 length: 14 amino acids. V lost 0 bases, J lost 7 bases, and 13 bases lay in between.

CDR3 coding DNA: TGTGCCACCCAATACCCCGGCACCGGGGAGCTGTTTTTT. Protein: CATQYPGTGELFF. The rearrangement links TRBV28 to TRBJ2-2; unclear D gene. V was pared by 10 bases and J by 4 bases, with 13 bases between. This CDR3 has 13 amino acids. Per germline, CDR1 MDHEN and CDR2 SYDVKM.

The chain has TRBV5-1 and TRBJ1-3; a weak D match, TRBD1 (6 bases). The CDR3 runs to 15 residues. In germline, CDR1 is SGHRS, CDR2 YFSETQ. The V end was cut by 4 bases, the J end by 4 bases, with 15 bases between. As DNA, the CDR3 is TGCGCCAGCAGCACGCAGGGGTTGGGAGGAAACACCATATATTTT. Translation: CASSTQGLGGNTIYF.

The chain carries TRBV30 and TRBJ1-3; D is possibly TRBD1 (5 bases). Germline CDR1 is GTSNPN and CDR2 is SVGIG (reference sequence). The CDR3 covers 16 residues. Trimming pared 3 bases from V and 0 bases from J, leaving 15 bases between. CDR3 region: CAWSRGREISGNTIYF. Written as DNA, the CDR3 is TGTGCCTGGAGCCGGGGCCGGGAAATCTCTGGAAACACCATATATTTT.

This clone has a single count. The rearrangement links TRBV28 to TRBJ2-3; maybe TRBD1 (5 bases). This CDR3 comprises 13 residues. The V and J ends lost 2 bases and 3 bases respectively, with 6 bases between them. Germline V lookup: CDR1 MDHEN, CDR2 SYDVKM. In DNA, the CDR3 is TGTGCCAGCAGTTTAGCAGGGACAGATACGCAGTATTTT. Translation: CASSLAGTDTQYF.

The chain is built from TRBV6-5 and TRBJ2-3; 7 bases are a match to TRBD1. The V segment lost 5 bases and the J segment 10 bases; nucleotides outside the gene matches: 12. Germline values: CDR1 MNHEY, CDR2 SVGAGI. This CDR3 is built from 14 residues. The CDR3 bases are TGTGCCAGCAGTACCACAGGGGTAGGGCTCGCGCAGTATTTT. This sequence encodes CASSTTGVGLAQYF.

The V and J genes are TRBV6-5 and TRBJ2-7, with TRBD1 identical over 9 bases. After removal of 5 bases from V and 2 bases from J, the junction contained 4 bases not matched to a gene. The CDR3 is made up of 14 amino acids. Germline loops: CDR1 MNHEY, CDR2 SVGAGI. CDR3 DNA sequence: TGTGCCAGCAGTATGACAGGGGGTCCCTACGAGCAGTACTTC. Translating it yields CASSMTGGPYEQYF.

The V and J genes are TRBV30 and TRBJ2-1; no reliable D call. This CDR3 region has 13 residues. V was pared by 5 bases and J by 5 bases, with 13 bases between. The germline CDR1 and CDR2 sequences are GTSNPN and SVGIG (reference sequence). CDR3 in DNA: TGTGCCTGGGGATTTTTTCTGGACAATGAGCAGTTCTTC. It specifies CAWGFFLDNEQFF.

The chain has TRBV2 and TRBJ2-7; TRBD1 matches at 7 bases. This CDR3 spans 17 amino acids. Germline V gene data show CDR1 as SNHLY and CDR2 as FYNNEI. J gave up 1 base and V 6 bases, and 15 bases lay outside the gene matches. In DNA, the CDR3 is TGTGCCAGCAGGGGACAGTCCGTCCCCATGAAATCCTACGAGCAGTACTTC. It codes for CASRGQSVPMKSYEQYF. Variable domain in full (rest from reference TRBV2 and TRBJ2-7): EPEVTQTPSHQVTQMGQEVILRCVPISNHLYFYWYRQILGQKVEFLVSFYNNEISEKSEIFDDQFSVERPDGSNFTLKIRSTKLEDSAMYFCASRGQSVPMKSYEQYFGPGTRLTVT.

In its sample, this clone was seen once. The chain recombines TRBV30 with TRBJ1-1, with D hard to call. The CDR3 totals 13 residues. The germline V and J ends were trimmed by 1 base and 1 base, with 7 bases remaining between them. Germline V CDR1 and CDR2: GTSNPN, SVGIG (reference sequence). CDR3 coding DNA: TGTGCCTGGAGTGGACGCCCGAACACTGAAGCTTTCTTT. Its translation is CAWSGRPNTEAFF.

The chain employs TRBV19 and TRBJ1-5, with TRBD1 matching 8 bases. Looked up from germline, CDR1 is LNHDA and CDR2 is SQIVND (reference sequence). Trimming took 9 bases from V and 7 from J; bases not matched to a gene: 8. The CDR3 extends over 13 amino acids. DNA for the CDR3: TGTGCCAGCCACCAGGGGGCAGGGCAGCCCCAGCATTTT. Translating gives CASHQGAGQPQHF.

The chain recombines TRBV6-1 with TRBJ2-2, with 10 bases identical to TRBD2. The J segment lost 1 base and the V segment lost 1 base, leaving 6 bases of the junction unmatched. This CDR3 has 18 residues. The germline V gene encodes CDR1 MNHNS and CDR2 SASEGT. CDR3 protein: CASSEVASGGLNTGELFF. CDR3 DNA sequence: TGTGCCAGCAGTGAAGTGGCTAGCGGGGGCCTGAACACCGGGGAGCTGTTTTTT.

The chain carries TRBV11-2 and TRBJ1-1; 7 bases are a match to TRBD1. With 6 bases clipped from V and 1 base from J, the junction kept 5 bases outside the gene matches. Germline V gene lookup returns CDR1 SGHAT and CDR2 FQNNGV. The CDR3 runs to 14 residues. For the CDR3, the DNA is TGTGCCAGCAGACGGACAGGAGAGAACACTGAAGCTTTCTTT. Residues: CASRRTGENTEAFF.

The chain is built from TRBV7-6 and TRBJ2-3; D is unresolved. V dropped 5 bases and J dropped 1 base, with 13 bases sitting between them. CDR1 SGHVS and CDR2 FNYEAQ come from the germline V gene. There are 15 residues in the CDR3. CDR3 sequence reads: CASSIIGLGTDTQYF. CDR3 sequence (DNA): TGTGCCAGCAGCATCATCGGGTTGGGCACAGATACGCAGTATTTT.